The 19 T cell receptor beta chains given below trace back to one sample, sequenced in a study of T-cell reconstitution after alpha-beta-depleted transplantation in children. Unique molecular identifiers were built into the TCRbeta library. Each CDR3 protein is one row after TCRdb ran MiXCR on the PCR reads. The repertoire has fewer than 700,000 distinct CDR3 sequences, under 25% of them found once; the top ten carry roughly 15%. The sequenced sample was PBMCs, mostly from graft donor cells, obtained 360 days after TCRalphabeta/CD19-depleted stem cell transplant. The receptors come from a boy under three years old who had a stem cell transplant for acute myeloid leukemia, so the T cells may come from the graft donor.

The DNA of the CDR3 is TGTGCCAGCAGTGAGAGGGGCTTACCGACCTACGAGCAGTACTTC. This translates into CASSERGLPTYEQYF. The genes are TRBV2 and TRBJ2-7; D is tentatively TRBD1 or TRBD2 (5 bases each). The CDR3 is made up of 15 amino acids. With 3 bases removed from V and 2 bases from J, the gap between germline ends came to 14 bases. The germline gives CDR1 SNHLY, CDR2 FYNNEI.

This clonotype occurred a few times. The V and J genes are TRBV10-3 and TRBJ2-3; TRBD2 matches at 10 bases. Trimming at V came to 2 bases and at J to 2 bases, leaving 4 bases not matched to a gene. Looked up from germline, CDR1 is ENHRY and CDR2 is SYGVKD. This CDR3 comprises 16 residues. The DNA for the CDR3 is TGTGCCATCAGTGAGCCGCTAGCGGGGGACACAGATACGCAGTATTTT. It is translated as CAISEPLAGDTDTQYF.

This chain connects TRBV20-1 to TRBJ2-1; 12 positions agree with TRBD2. Germline loops: CDR1 DFQATT, CDR2 SNEGSKA (reference sequence). This CDR3 has 17 amino acids. V shed 3 bases and J 5 bases; nucleotides not matched to a gene: 11. In nucleotides, the CDR3 is TGCAGTGCTAGGGTGCTAGCGGGGGGGCGTTCTAACAATGAGCAGTTCTTC. It is translated as CSARVLAGGRSNNEQFF.

This clonotype was detected a few times. J is TRBJ2-1 and V is TRBV6-4; 13 bases match TRBD2. The J segment lost 0 bases and the V segment lost 6 bases, leaving 14 bases of the junction unmatched. The CDR3 length is 20 residues. The germline CDR1 and CDR2 sequences are MRHNA and SNTAGT. The CDR3, as DNA: TGTGCCAGCAGCCATTTGGGGACTAGCGGGGCTAAAAGCTCCTACAATGAGCAGTTCTTC. Translating it yields CASSHLGTSGAKSSYNEQFF.

This clonotype was recorded many times. This chain connects TRBV12-3 or TRBV12-4 to TRBJ2-1; D is perhaps TRBD1 or TRBD2 (5 bases each). Trimming left V 5 bases short and J 8 bases short, with 19 bases between. The length of the CDR3 is 15 residues. Here the CDR3 reads CASSVSGTARDEQFF. As DNA, the CDR3 is TGTGCCAGCAGTGTATCTGGGACCGCCCGGGATGAGCAGTTCTTC.

This clonotype was counted many times. The chain uses TRBV6-5 and TRBJ1-6; D is undetermined. Trimming left V 0 bases short and J 10 bases short, with 7 bases between. The CDR3 contains 13 residues. Germline V gives CDR1 MNHEY, CDR2 SVGAGI. The CDR3 spells CASSYSDGSPLHF. Written as DNA, the CDR3 is TGTGCCAGCAGTTACTCGGATGGATCACCCCTCCACTTT.

This clonotype occurred a few times. The CDR3 reads CSARDLDVGVKLFF. In DNA form, the CDR3 reads TGCAGTGCTAGAGATTTGGACGTAGGGGTTAAACTGTTTTTT. The chain employs TRBV20-1 and TRBJ1-4, with D possibly matching TRBD1 (5 bases). CDR3 length: 14 amino acids. V was pared by 0 bases and J by 11 bases, with 16 bases between. In germline, CDR1 is DFQATT, CDR2 SNEGSKA (reference sequence).

J is TRBJ2-5 and V is TRBV6-2 or TRBV6-3; 8 bases agree with TRBD2. The ends lost 6 bases at V and 5 bases at J; junction bases unmatched: 5. CDR1 and CDR2 from the germline V gene are MNHEY and SVGEGT. This CDR3 has 13 residues. CDR3 in DNA: TGTGCCAGCAGGAGACTAGCGCTGGAGACCCAGTACTTC. This codes for CASRRLALETQYF.

J is TRBJ2-3 and V is TRBV15; 7 bases fit TRBD1. This CDR3 has 17 residues. With 0 bases clipped from V and 2 bases from J, the junction kept 8 bases outside the gene matches. Germline CDR1 LNHNV, CDR2 YYDKDF (reference sequence). The CDR3 sequence: CATSREDQTGPTDTQYF. CDR3 DNA sequence: TGTGCCACCAGCAGAGAGGATCAGACAGGGCCCACAGATACGCAGTATTTT.

This clonotype was counted many times. The rearrangement uses TRBV20-1 and TRBJ2-1; 9 bases match TRBD1. The CDR3 has 15 residues. CDR1 is DFQATT, CDR2 SNEGSKA, per germline (reference sequence). The J segment lost 2 bases and the V segment lost 3 bases, leaving 5 bases of the junction unmatched. CDR3 bases: TGCAGTGCTAGGGAGAGACAGGGGGCCTACAATGAGCAGTTCTTC. This gives the protein CSARERQGAYNEQFF.

Ten or more counts support this clonotype. The V call is TRBV20-1, the J call TRBJ2-7; D is possibly TRBD1 (6 bases). V was trimmed by 6 bases and J by 1 base, leaving 10 bases between them. Germline lookup yields CDR1 DFQATT and CDR2 SNEGSKA (reference sequence). This CDR3 is 12 amino acids long. The CDR3 is CSARDKSYEQYF. CDR3 nucleotides: TGCAGTGCCAGGGACAAGTCCTACGAGCAGTACTTC.

Only a few counts were recorded for this clonotype. The V call is TRBV20-1, the J call TRBJ2-1; D could derive from TRBD1 or TRBD2 (5 bases each). The CDR3 covers 13 residues. Trimming stripped 7 bases from V and 5 bases from J, with 15 bases between. Germline assignment: CDR1 DFQATT and CDR2 SNEGSKA (reference sequence). CDR3: CSVVVMGHNEQFF. CDR3 nucleotide sequence: TGCAGTGTCGTGGTGATGGGACACAATGAGCAGTTCTTC.

The CDR3 DNA reads as TGTGCCAGCAGCTCGCCGGGCGCGGGGGGATACAATGAGCAGTTCTTC. Translating it yields CASSSPGAGGYNEQFF. This chain links TRBV5-6 with TRBJ2-1, with 8 bases that match TRBD2. V trimming: 3 bases; J trimming: 4 bases; junction bases outside the gene matches: 9. This CDR3 has 16 residues. CDR1 SGHDT and CDR2 YYEEEE come from the germline V gene.

The V gene is TRBV25-1, the J gene TRBJ2-1; a weak D match, TRBD1 (6 bases). V lost 10 bases, J lost 3 bases, and 16 bases lay in between. CDR3 size: 14 residues. CDR1 MGHDK and CDR2 SYGVNS come from the germline V gene. Here the CDR3 DNA reads TGTGCCACCACCCTAGGACAGAACTACAATGAGCAGTTCTTC. It codes for CATTLGQNYNEQFF.

This clonotype was counted many times. The chain recombines TRBV12-3 or TRBV12-4 with TRBJ1-1; 7 bases fit TRBD1. The junction had 10 bases not matched to a gene; V was cut back by 11 bases and J by 7 bases. The CDR3 consists of 12 residues. The CDR3 sequence: CAAREGASEAFF. CDR3 DNA sequence: TGTGCCGCACGGGAGGGGGCCAGTGAAGCTTTCTTT.

This clonotype has only a few counts. The V gene is TRBV15, the J gene TRBJ2-3, with D possibly TRBD1 on 5 matching bases. Germline CDR1 LNHNV, CDR2 YYDKDF (reference sequence). Trimming took 4 bases from V and 0 from J, leaving 8 bases between them. The CDR3 sequence is 14 residues long. This CDR3 reads CATSTGMSTDTQYF. In nucleotides, the CDR3 is TGTGCCACCAGCACAGGGATGAGCACAGATACGCAGTATTTT.

This clonotype turned up a few times. The chain is built from TRBV12-3 or TRBV12-4 and TRBJ2-2, with TRBD1 identical over 7 bases. The CDR3 runs to 16 residues. J was trimmed by 3 bases and V by 4 bases; bases with no gene match: 8. This CDR3 is CASSSSTGVYTGELFF. CDR3 DNA sequence: TGTGCCAGCAGTTCTTCCACAGGGGTATACACCGGGGAGCTGTTTTTT.

The genes are TRBV3-1 and TRBJ1-4, with no clear D. The V end lost 3 bases, the J end lost 4 bases, and 9 bases lay between the germline ends. The germline CDR1 and CDR2 sequences are LGHDT and YNNKEL (reference sequence). The CDR3 consists of 14 residues. The CDR3, as DNA: TGTGCCAGCAGCCAGAGGCAGCTTAATGAAAAACTGTTTTTT. Amino acid sequence: CASSQRQLNEKLFF.

This clonotype has a count of ten or more. The V and J genes are TRBV7-9 and TRBJ2-3; no definite D call. Trimming shortened V by 2 bases and J by 2 bases, and 5 bases separated the two germline ends. The CDR3 runs 13 residues. Germline-derived CDR1 and CDR2 are SEHNR and FQNEAQ (reference sequence). CDR3: CASSLSFTDTQYF. The CDR3 region has the DNA TGTGCCAGCAGCTTATCCTTCACAGATACGCAGTATTTT.